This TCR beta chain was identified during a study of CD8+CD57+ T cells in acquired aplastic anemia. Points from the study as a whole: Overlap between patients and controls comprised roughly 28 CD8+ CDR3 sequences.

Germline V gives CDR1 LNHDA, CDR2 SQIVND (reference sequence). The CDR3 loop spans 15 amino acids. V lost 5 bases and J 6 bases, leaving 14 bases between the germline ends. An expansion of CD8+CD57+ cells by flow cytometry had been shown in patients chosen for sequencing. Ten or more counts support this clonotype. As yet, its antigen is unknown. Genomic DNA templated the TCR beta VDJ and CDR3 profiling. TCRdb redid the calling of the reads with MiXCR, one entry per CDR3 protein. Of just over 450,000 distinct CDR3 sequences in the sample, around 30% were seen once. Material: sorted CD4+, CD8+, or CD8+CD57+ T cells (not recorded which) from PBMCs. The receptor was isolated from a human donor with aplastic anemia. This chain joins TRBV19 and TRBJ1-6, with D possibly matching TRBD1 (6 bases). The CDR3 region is CASSPKTGINSPLHF. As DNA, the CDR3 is TGTGCCAGTAGTCCAAAAACAGGGATTAATTCACCCCTCCACTTT.